This T cell receptor beta chain stems from a study of blood T cell repertoires in COVID-19. Study-level background: COVID-19 samples collected from the United States, Italy and Spain covered acute and convalescent phases. The analysed material was cDNA or gDNA that came from T cells, B-cell-depleted T cells, or PBMCs.

Germline CDR1 reads MNHEY; CDR2 reads SMNVEV (reference sequence). Trimming took 7 bases from V and 6 from J, leaving 10 bases between them. This CDR3 has 12 residues. Study processing details: Estimation of nucleated cell counts was performed using reference gene primer amplification. Sequencing was performed with immunoSEQ multiplex PCR; in TCRdb, only in-frame clones are kept and a portion is missing. That table supplies the V and J calls and clone size; D and trimming were determined from the DNA. The sample yields 200,000 to 250,000 clones, over 80% seen once. The origin of this receptor is a man aged 25-45 years who had recovered from COVID-19. The J gene is TRBJ1-5, the V gene TRBV27, with D perhaps TRBD1 (6 bases). Specimen: peripheral blood. The CDR3: CASTTGLQPQHF. In nucleotides, the CDR3 is TGTGCCAGCACGACAGGTCTTCAGCCCCAGCATTTT.